These 24 T cell receptor beta chains originate from one sample sequenced in a study of T cells in narcolepsy. Sequencing was performed with immunoSEQ multiplex PCR; in TCRdb, only in-frame clones are kept and a portion is missing. Among about 35,000 clones listed, 65% to 85% were seen once. Source material: memory (CD45RA-) CD4+ T cells from blood. All receptors come from a human donor in good health.

The chain joins TRBV29-1 to TRBJ2-3; D is perhaps TRBD2 (5 bases). Per the germline V gene, CDR1 is SQVTM and CDR2 is ANQGSEA. The CDR3 has 12 amino acids. V was cut by 6 bases and J by 4 bases, with 11 bases left in between. CDR3 sequence: CSVRDSPDTQYF. DNA for the CDR3: TGCAGCGTCCGGGATAGCCCAGATACGCAGTATTTT.

The V and J genes are TRBV7-7 and TRBJ1-1, with 7 bases lining up with TRBD1. This CDR3 region has 13 residues. Germline V gives CDR1 SSHAT, CDR2 FNYEAQ (reference sequence). With V trimmed by 1 base and J by 6 bases, 2 bases remained unmatched. For the CDR3, the DNA is TGTGCCAGCAGCTTAGACAGGGGTGCTGAAGCTTTCTTT. As protein: CASSLDRGAEAFF. Filled out from reference TRBV7-7 and TRBJ1-1, the complete variable domain reads GAGVSQSPRYKVTKRGQDVTLRCDPISSHATLYWYQQALGQGPEFLTYFNYEAQPDKSGLPSDRFSAERPEGSISTLTIQRTEQRDSAMYRCASSLDRGAEAFFGQGTRLTVV.

The CDR3 region has the DNA TGTGCCAGCAGTCCACGGATTGTCGCAGATACGCAGTATTTT. Translation: CASSPRIVADTQYF. This chain uses TRBV6-6 with TRBJ2-3; D uncertain. This CDR3 comprises 14 residues. Trimming stripped 5 bases from V and 4 bases from J, with 13 bases between. CDR1 MNHNY and CDR2 SVGAGI come from the germline V gene (reference sequence).

This clone was seen a single time. This chain links TRBV5-1 with TRBJ1-1, with no clear D. Germline lookup yields CDR1 SGHRS and CDR2 YFSETQ. CDR3 length: 13 residues. V was trimmed by 1 base and J by 4 bases, leaving 8 bases between them. CDR3 in amino acids: CASSLSTGTEAFF. The CDR3 bases are TGCGCCAGCAGCTTGTCCACTGGCACTGAAGCTTTCTTT.

The V and J genes are TRBV25-1 and TRBJ1-6; a possible D gene is TRBD1 (6 bases). This CDR3 contains 15 residues. Germline CDR1 and CDR2: MGHDK and SYGVNS. V was clipped by 11 bases and J by 0 bases, with 14 bases between them. Written as DNA, the CDR3 is TGTGCCGTGGGGGGGCCGAGCTCCTATAATTCACCCCTCCACTTT. Protein sequence: CAVGGPSSYNSPLHF.

The rearrangement links TRBV7-2 to TRBJ2-5; 8 bases agree with TRBD2. The CDR3 contains 16 residues. From germline, CDR1 is SGHTA and CDR2 FQGNSA. The V gene end was trimmed by 6 bases and the J gene end by 4 bases; junction bases not matched to a gene: 13. The CDR3 reads CASRPERREAPETQYF. In DNA form, the CDR3 reads TGTGCCAGCAGACCAGAGAGGCGGGAGGCCCCAGAGACCCAGTACTTC. Using reference TRBV7-2 and TRBJ2-5 for the parts outside the CDR3, the full variable domain is GAGVSQSPSNKVTEKGKDVELRCDPISGHTALYWYRQSLGQGLEFLIYFQGNSAPDKSGLPSDRFSAERTGGSVSTLTIQRTQQEDSAVYLCASRPERREAPETQYFGPGTRLLVL.

The V and J genes are TRBV9 and TRBJ2-3; 8 nucleotides align to TRBD2. Germline V gene lookup returns CDR1 SGDLS and CDR2 YYNGEE. With 7 bases clipped from V and 2 bases from J, the junction kept 6 bases outside the gene matches. This CDR3 has 14 amino acids. CDR3: CASSRLAYTDTQYF. The CDR3 DNA follows: TGTGCCAGCTCCCGACTAGCGTACACAGATACGCAGTATTTT.

The genes are TRBV7-2 and TRBJ2-3, with 16 bases that match TRBD2. The J segment lost 5 bases and the V segment lost 1 base, leaving 6 bases of the junction unmatched. The V gene's germline CDR1 is SGHTA and CDR2 FQGNSA. The CDR3 consists of 18 residues. The CDR3 bases are TGTGCCAGCAGCTTAGAGGGACTAGCGGGGGGGCGTGGAGATACGCAGTATTTT. This encodes CASSLEGLAGGRGDTQYF.

V usage is TRBV27 and J usage is TRBJ1-5, with D maybe TRBD1 (5 bases). V was cut by 3 bases and J by 7 bases, with 16 bases left in between. Looked up from germline, CDR1 is MNHEY and CDR2 is SMNVEV (reference sequence). There are 15 residues in the CDR3. The CDR3 DNA is TGTGCCAGCAGTTTGATGAGGGGTCTTGGGCAGCCCCAGCATTTT. It translates to CASSLMRGLGQPQHF.

The V gene is TRBV9, the J gene TRBJ1-1, with no clear D. This CDR3 comprises 13 residues. Germline lookup yields CDR1 SGDLS and CDR2 YYNGEE. Trimming shortened V by 3 bases and J by 4 bases, and 10 bases separated the two germline ends. The CDR3 DNA follows: TGTGCCAGCAGCGCGCGGGTTGGCACTGAAGCTTTCTTT. This encodes CASSARVGTEAFF.

The rearrangement joins TRBV18 to TRBJ1-2; 7 bases line up with TRBD1. After removal of 0 bases from V and 2 bases from J, the junction contained 6 bases not matched to a gene. This CDR3 region has 16 residues. Germline V gene data show CDR1 as KGHSH and CDR2 as LQKENI. The CDR3 sequence is CASSPPTGRENYGYTF. CDR3 coding DNA: TGTGCCAGCTCACCACCGACAGGGAGAGAGAACTATGGCTACACCTTC.

This chain links TRBV7-2 with TRBJ1-2; TRBD1 is a possible D gene (6 bases). The germline gives CDR1 SGHTA, CDR2 FQGNSA. The V and J ends lost 5 bases and 4 bases respectively, with 17 bases between them. The CDR3 runs to 15 residues. CDR3 region: CASSTQGGGPYGYTF. In DNA, the CDR3 is TGTGCCAGCAGCACACAAGGAGGGGGGCCCTATGGCTACACCTTC.

The V gene is TRBV7-7, the J gene TRBJ2-5; possibly TRBD2 for D (5 bases). There are 13 residues in the CDR3. Between the trimmed V and J ends, which lost 4 bases and 5 bases, there was a span of 11 bases. The germline V gene encodes CDR1 SSHAT and CDR2 FNYEAQ (reference sequence). This CDR3 is CASSSTRGETQYF. The CDR3 DNA follows: TGTGCCAGCAGCTCAACGCGCGGGGAGACCCAGTACTTC.

As DNA, the CDR3 is TGTGCCAGCAGTGAGACACCGGGACCTGGAAACACCATATATTTT. This gives the protein CASSETPGPGNTIYF. The chain couples TRBV2 to TRBJ1-3; possibly TRBD1 for D (5 bases). The V and J ends lost 3 bases and 2 bases respectively, with 11 bases between them. The germline gives CDR1 SNHLY, CDR2 FYNNEI. This CDR3 has 15 residues.

This chain links TRBV7-9 with TRBJ1-6; D not resolved. Looked up from germline, CDR1 is SEHNR and CDR2 is FQNEAQ (reference sequence). The V gene lost 4 bases and the J gene lost 0 bases, with 7 bases spanning the gap. This CDR3 region has 15 residues. The CDR3 loop is CASSWASSYNSPLHF. The CDR3 region has the DNA TGTGCCAGCAGCTGGGCTAGCTCCTATAATTCACCCCTCCACTTT.

V and J are TRBV6-5 and TRBJ2-5, with no clear D. V lost 3 bases to trimming and J lost 7 bases, with 6 bases between them. This CDR3 is built from 11 residues. The germline CDR1 and CDR2 sequences are MNHEY and SVGAGI. CDR3: CASSYVGTQYF. The CDR3 DNA sequence: TGTGCCAGCAGTTATGTGGGGACCCAGTACTTC.

The V call is TRBV5-4, the J call TRBJ2-5; a weak D match, TRBD2 (6 bases). The germline V gene has CDR1 SGHNT and CDR2 YYREEE (reference sequence). The V gene lost 6 bases and the J gene lost 3 bases, with 18 bases spanning the gap. There are 15 residues in the CDR3. CDR3 in DNA: TGTGCCAGCACCAAAGGTCCGGGACTTGAAGAGACCCAGTACTTC. It encodes CASTKGPGLEETQYF. The full variable domain, with the rest looked up from reference TRBV5-4 and TRBJ2-5, is ETGVTQSPTHLIKTRGQQVTLRCSSQSGHNTVSWYQQALGQGPQFIFQYYREEENGRGNFPPRFSGLQFPNYSSELNVNALELDDSALYLCASTKGPGLEETQYFGPGTRLLVL.

The chain couples TRBV30 to TRBJ2-5; perhaps TRBD1 as D (6 bases). The DNA matches TRBJ2-7 better at its end, which makes the J call doubtful. Germline V gene data show CDR1 as GTSNPN and CDR2 as SVGIG (reference sequence). The CDR3 extends over 13 amino acids. CDR3 nucleotides: TGTGCCTGGAGCGACAGGTACTCCTACGAGCAGTACTTC. It specifies CAWSDRYSYEQYF.

The chain combines TRBV2 with TRBJ1-1; tentative D call: TRBD1 (6 bases). V gave up 10 bases and J gave up 5 bases, with 14 bases separating them. CDR1 SNHLY and CDR2 FYNNEI come from the germline V gene. This CDR3 region has 12 residues. DNA of the CDR3: TGTGCCACCAAGGGGGTTTGGACTGAAGCTTTCTTT. It specifies CATKGVWTEAFF.

This rearrangement joins TRBV7-2 to TRBJ2-1; D could derive from TRBD1 or TRBD2 (6 bases each). The CDR3 has 14 residues. The germline V gene encodes CDR1 SGHTA and CDR2 FQGNSA. Trimming stripped 7 bases from V and 6 bases from J, with 16 bases between. The CDR3 DNA follows: TGTGCCAGCATAGGGGGACTGGATTCCAATGAGCAGTTCTTC. Translated, it gives CASIGGLDSNEQFF.

The chain employs TRBV4-1 and TRBJ2-1; 7 bases match TRBD2. The V and J ends lost 0 bases and 6 bases, in that order; junction bases with no gene match: 8. This CDR3 region has 16 residues. From germline, CDR1 is MGHRA and CDR2 YSYEKL. The CDR3 sequence is CASSQDLGLAVNEQFF. Written as DNA, the CDR3 is TGCGCCAGCAGCCAAGATTTAGGGCTAGCGGTCAATGAGCAGTTCTTC.

This chain links TRBV11-2 with TRBJ2-5, with D perhaps matching TRBD1 or TRBD2 (7 bases each). The V gene's germline CDR1 is SGHAT and CDR2 FQNNGV. This CDR3 has 15 residues. V gave up 5 bases and J gave up 8 bases, with 21 bases separating them. CDR3 amino acids: CASSLAGGADRTQYF. CDR3 sequence (DNA): TGTGCCAGCAGCCTGGCAGGGGGGGCAGATAGAACCCAGTACTTC.

The CDR3 loop is CASSESPSLNTGELFF. The CDR3 DNA is TGTGCCAGCAGTGAATCCCCTAGCCTGAACACCGGGGAGCTGTTTTTT. This sequence joins TRBV2 and TRBJ2-2; TRBD2 might be the D (5 bases). The germline V gene encodes CDR1 SNHLY and CDR2 FYNNEI. This CDR3 contains 16 residues. V was pared by 2 bases and J by 1 base, with 11 bases between.

J is TRBJ2-2 and V is TRBV5-1; D may be TRBD2 (6 bases). Looked up from germline, CDR1 is SGHRS and CDR2 is YFSETQ. V was pared by 4 bases and J by 5 bases, with 15 bases between. The CDR3 covers 15 residues. The CDR3 DNA follows: TGCGCCAGCAGCATCGGGACTCCGGGGACCGGGGAGCTGTTTTTT. Its translation: CASSIGTPGTGELFF.